This T cell receptor (beta chain) stems from a study of blood T cell repertoires in COVID-19. Study details: The cDNA or gDNA used as material had been derived from T cells, B-cell-depleted T cells, or PBMCs.

The Seattle site enrolled patients during active infection and followed them longitudinally. V was clipped by 4 bases and J by 4 bases, with 14 bases between them. The V gene's germline CDR1 is GTSNPN and CDR2 SVGIG (reference sequence). This CDR3 is 14 amino acids long. Assay: immunoSEQ multiplex PCR; the TCRdb copy retains only in-frame clones and omits some. The sample shows fewer than 85,000 clones, 65% to 90% of them seen only once. This TCR was sampled from a man aged 25-45 years with COVID-19, enrolled during active disease. The specimen was peripheral blood. The chain combines TRBV30 with TRBJ1-3; TRBD1 is a possible D gene (6 bases). The DNA of the CDR3 is TGTGCCTGGAATAGGCAGGGGATCGGAAACACCATATATTTT. Protein sequence: CAWNRQGIGNTIYF.